These 3 T cell receptor beta chains came from one sample sequenced in a study of blood T cell repertoires in COVID-19. TCRdb's copy holds only in-frame clones and misses some; the assay was immunoSEQ multiplex PCR. The sample holds 47,000 or so clones, 81% seen once. The sequenced sample consisted of peripheral blood. These receptors were collected from a woman aged 80 or older with COVID-19, enrolled during active disease.

The chain links TRBV5-1 to TRBJ1-1, with D perhaps matching TRBD1 (6 bases). The CDR3 contains 13 residues. Trimming took 6 bases from V and 3 from J, leaving 12 bases between them. Germline V gene sequence: CDR1 SGHRS, CDR2 YFSETQ. CDR3 sequence: CASTLQGYTEAFF. The CDR3 DNA reads as TGCGCCAGCACCCTACAGGGTTACACTGAAGCTTTCTTT.

The chain is built from TRBV19 and TRBJ2-6; D is possibly TRBD2 (6 bases). The CDR3 is 15 residues long. Deletions cut 3 bases from V and 3 bases from J, with 9 bases between. The germline V gene has CDR1 LNHDA and CDR2 SQIVND (reference sequence). The CDR3 coding sequence is TGTGCCAGTAGTATGGGGGGAAGTGGGGCCAACGTCCTGACTTTC. This encodes CASSMGGSGANVLTF.

This clone is medium-sized (0.01 to 0.1%) in the sample. The gene calls are TRBV19 and TRBJ1-5, with 7 bases matching TRBD1. The germline V gene encodes CDR1 LNHDA and CDR2 SQIVND (reference sequence). The CDR3 spans 15 residues. With 4 bases clipped from V and 4 bases from J, the junction kept 7 bases outside the gene matches. The CDR3 DNA reads as TGTGCCAGTAGTAGCCGGGACAGTTTTAATCAGCCCCAGCATTTT. Translating it yields CASSSRDSFNQPQHF.